The T cell receptor (beta chain) under discussion was sequenced for a study of blood T cell repertoires in COVID-19 (TCRdb year 2020). Broadly, across the study: Collaborator samples came from the United States, Italy and Spain and covered acute and convalescent phases of COVID-19. The prospective study material was composed of cDNA or gDNA derived from T cells, B-cell-depleted T cells, or PBMCs. Deeply sampled blood TCRbeta repertoires from subjects exposed to, actively infected with, or recovered from COVID-19 were included in the dataset. A freely available public database, intended as a resource for researchers studying the immune response to SARS-CoV-2, is where the repertoires were released. The samples were drawn from two sources: the first 160 participants of the ongoing ImmuneRACE study, and 1,000 to 1,500 subjects contributed by 6 global collaborators. A de-identified subject ID, COVID-19 status, age in years and sex were almost always included in the sample metadata. Where HLA class I and class II types were available, the types were taken from metadata supplied by the sample provider, not from assay-based typing.

TCRbeta CDR3 regions were amplified from genomic DNA by means of the immunoSEQ Assay, a bias-controlled multiplex PCR. The original pipeline was this. The number of nucleated cells in each sample was estimated by amplification of reference gene primers within the assay. Sequence reads were collapsed and filtered to measure the absolute abundance of every unique TCRbeta CDR3 rearrangement. Productive Simpson clonality was computed per sample as the square root of Simpson's diversity index over productive rearrangements. What TCRdb holds here is the immuneACCESS table cut down to in-frame rearrangements. Part of the clones is not present; checked against another copy, under half of the missing clones reflect an unresolved V gene, and the others are unexplained. V, J and clone size derive from that table, while D and trimming were established from the DNA sequence. The sample table lists approximately 170,000 clones, about four fifths of them with a count of one. Roughly 11% of the sample is held by the ten biggest clonotypes.

The collaborating institutions used their own protocols to collect whole blood in K2EDTA tubes. For TCRbeta analysis, collaborator samples were shipped as frozen whole blood, as isolated PBMCs, or as DNA extracted from either sample type. General study outcomes and caveats: The quantity of clinical and demographic metadata differed by source and by participant and was supplied without curation.

CDR1 SGHTA and CDR2 FQGNSA were looked up in the germline V gene. Trimming takes 5 bases off V and 4 bases off J; junction bases not matched to a gene: 10. From the cysteine up to the phenylalanine, the CDR3 has a length of 16 residues. The kept DNA is CDR3 alone, 48 bases in frame from the first base. This clone was picked up one time. This receptor's antigen is unknown. Base qualities were left out, and no much larger clone turns up one base away. The sequence was collected from a man in his sixties with active or convalescent COVID-19. Sequenced material: peripheral blood. The chain joins TRBV7-2 to TRBJ1-2; 10 central nucleotides agree with TRBD1. The CDR3 has the sequence CASSNFLGQGIYGYTF. The DNA sequence is TGTGCCAGCAGCAACTTTTTGGGACAGGGGATCTATGGCTACACCTTC. The CDR3 plus the reference TRBV7-2 and TRBJ1-2 genes for the other parts give the full variable domain: GAGVSQSPSNKVTEKGKDVELRCDPISGHTALYWYRQSLGQGLEFLIYFQGNSAPDKSGLPSDRFSAERTGGSVSTLTIQRTQQEDSAVYLCASSNFLGQGIYGYTFGSGTRLTVV.